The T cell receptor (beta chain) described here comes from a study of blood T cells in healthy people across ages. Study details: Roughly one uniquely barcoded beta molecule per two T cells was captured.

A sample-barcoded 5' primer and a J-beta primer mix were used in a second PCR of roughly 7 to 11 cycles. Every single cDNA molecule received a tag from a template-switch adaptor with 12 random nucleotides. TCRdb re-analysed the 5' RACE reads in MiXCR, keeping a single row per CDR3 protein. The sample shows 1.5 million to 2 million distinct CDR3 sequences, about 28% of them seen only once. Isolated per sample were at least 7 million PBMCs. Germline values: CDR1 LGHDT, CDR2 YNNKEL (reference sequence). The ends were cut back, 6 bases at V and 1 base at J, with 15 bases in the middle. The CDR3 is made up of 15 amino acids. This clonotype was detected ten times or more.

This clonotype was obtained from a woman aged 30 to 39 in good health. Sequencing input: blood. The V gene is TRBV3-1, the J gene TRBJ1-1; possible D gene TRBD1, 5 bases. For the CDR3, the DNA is TGTGCCAGCAGTTTCGGGGGGGGGACGAACACTGAAGCTTTCTTT. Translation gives CASSFGGGTNTEAFF.